This T cell receptor beta chain was sequenced during a study of blood T cell repertoires in COVID-19. Study background: The samples span acute and convalescent COVID-19 from the United States, Italy and Spain. T cells, B-cell-depleted T cells, or PBMCs provided the cDNA or gDNA that served as material.

The CDR3 length is 17 residues. Between the trimmed V and J ends, which lost 0 bases and 7 bases, there was a span of 18 bases. The germline V gene encodes CDR1 SGHVS and CDR2 FNYEAQ. Authors' analysis steps: From reference gene primer amplification, estimates of nucleated cell counts were derived. The repertoire was sequenced with immunoSEQ multiplex PCR; TCRdb's copy has only in-frame clones and lacks some. V and J calls and clone size are as listed in that table; D and trimming were resolved from the DNA. The sample shows approximately 250,000 clones, approximately 87% of them seen only once. This receptor was taken from a man in his sixties who had recovered from COVID-19. V usage is TRBV7-6 and J usage is TRBJ2-2; tentative D call: TRBD1 (6 bases). The sequenced sample was peripheral blood. The CDR3 DNA reads TGTGCCAGCAGCTTAGCGGGGGCCGCTAATCTAGGCGGGGAGCTGTTTTTT. This translates into CASSLAGAANLGGELFF. The complete variable domain, with remaining parts taken from reference TRBV7-6 and TRBJ2-2, reads GAGVSQSPRYKVTKRGQDVALRCDPISGHVSLYWYRQALGQGPEFLTYFNYEAQQDKSGLPNDRFSAERPEGSISTLTIQRTEQRDSAMYRCASSLAGAANLGGELFFGEGSRLTVL.